This T cell receptor beta chain was found in a study of siplizumab effects on memory and regulatory T cells. Study-wide points: Relative to controls at roughly 27%, mappable alloreactive CD4+ clones exhibited a mean Treg-derived proportion of less than 70% with siplizumab. A naive or memory phenotype could not be assigned to roughly 75-97% of the proliferating CD4+ or CD8+ clones. Assignment to unstimulated subsets succeeded for only a minor fraction of the alloreactive clones.

Points on this clone: What it binds is unknown.

Per-sample assaying covered roughly 10^5 TCR templates. The method was immunoSEQ multiplex PCR; TCRdb's version includes in-frame clones alone and lacks a portion of them. This sample has 50,000 to 60,000 clones, with about 88% found just once. The length of the CDR3 is 13 residues. Germline loops: CDR1 SEHNR, CDR2 FQNEAQ (reference sequence). V lost 0 bases to trimming and J lost 8 bases, with 8 bases between them. V gene TRBV7-9 combines with J gene TRBJ2-1; no clear D. The receptor was derived from a human donor in good health. The sample was naive CD8+ T cells sorted from blood. Here the CDR3 reads CASSLALSHEQFF. The CDR3 nucleotides read TGTGCCAGCAGCTTAGCGTTGAGTCATGAGCAGTTCTTC.